These T cell receptor beta chains were read from a single sample in a study of blood T cell repertoires in COVID-19. Libraries were prepared by immunoSEQ multiplex PCR; TCRdb keeps only in-frame clonotypes and omits some of them. The table lists about 280,000 clones, roughly 85% of them singletons. The sequenced sample was PBMCs or T cells enriched from blood (not recorded which). Receptor source: a woman between 40 and 55 years old who had recovered from COVID-19. Each CDR3 is given with its conserved first and last residue. A D gene is named only where the DNA matches it firmly.

cdr3_length j_call v_call d_call cdr3_aa cdr3_nt
17 TRBJ2-6 TRBV19 TRBD1 CASIRTGSLYGANVLTF TGTGCCAGTATTAGGACAGGGTCCCTCTATGGGGCCAACGTCCTGACTTTC
16 TRBJ2-4 TRBV6-2/TRBV6-3 TRBD1 CASSTTGTGAKNIQYF TGTGCCAGCAGTACCACCGGGACAGGAGCCAAAAACATTCAGTACTTC
13 TRBJ1-5 TRBV12-3/TRBV12-4 . CASSYRVGQPQHF TGTGCCAGCAGTTACAGGGTGGGTCAGCCCCAGCATTTT
13 TRBJ1-6 TRBV4-1 . CASSRLGDSPLHF TGCGCCAGCAGCCGACTCGGGGATTCACCCCTCCACTTT
16 TRBJ1-5 TRBV3-1/TRBV3-2 . CASSQSSALTDQPQHF TGTGCCAGCAGCCAATCGTCCGCGCTTACGGATCAGCCCCAGCATTTT
17 TRBJ2-7 TRBV18 TRBD2 CASSLGTSGSVSYEQYF TGTGCCAGCTCACTAGGGACTAGCGGGAGTGTGTCCTACGAGCAGTACTTC
17 TRBJ2-3 TRBV19 TRBD2 CASSMVSSGRSTDTQYF TGTGCCAGTAGTATGGTCTCTAGCGGGCGAAGCACAGATACGCAGTATTTT
16 TRBJ1-3 TRBV10-3 TRBD1 CAISAQTGGSGNTIYF TGTGCCATCAGTGCTCAGACAGGGGGCTCTGGAAACACCATATATTTT
15 TRBJ2-1 TRBV5-1 TRBD2 CASRPLAGTYNEQFF TGCGCCAGCAGACCACTAGCGGGAACTTACAATGAGCAGTTCTTC
18 TRBJ2-3 TRBV3-1/TRBV3-2 TRBD2 CASSLGGTSGRYTDTQYF TGTGCCAGCAGCTTAGGGGGGACTAGCGGGAGGTATACAGATACGCAGTATTTT